This TCR beta chain emerged from a study of shared clonotypes between healthy human individuals. This CDR3 has 15 amino acids. Overall study results and limits: Incomplete sequencing of sorted subsets was indicated by rarefaction despite large depth.

Measured with immunoSEQ multiplex PCR; TCRdb has only the in-frame clones, and not every one. The profile shows more than 2 million clones, roughly 95% of them singletons. A split of CD4+ cells into CD45RA+ naive and CD45RA-negative memory subsets was performed. Comment on this clone: Its cognate antigen is unknown.

The receptor comes from a man aged 18 to 29 in good health. The sequencing sample was made of naive CD4+ T cells sorted from blood. The subset: CD45RA+ positively selected. The chain is built from TRBV21-1 and TRBJ1-3; TRBD1, the table's D call, lacks a check against the DNA. TRBV21-1 is termed a pseudogene. The CDR3, as DNA: TGTGCCAGCAGCAAAGATGGGGCTGATGGAAACACCATATATTTT. Protein sequence: CASSKDGADGNTIYF.